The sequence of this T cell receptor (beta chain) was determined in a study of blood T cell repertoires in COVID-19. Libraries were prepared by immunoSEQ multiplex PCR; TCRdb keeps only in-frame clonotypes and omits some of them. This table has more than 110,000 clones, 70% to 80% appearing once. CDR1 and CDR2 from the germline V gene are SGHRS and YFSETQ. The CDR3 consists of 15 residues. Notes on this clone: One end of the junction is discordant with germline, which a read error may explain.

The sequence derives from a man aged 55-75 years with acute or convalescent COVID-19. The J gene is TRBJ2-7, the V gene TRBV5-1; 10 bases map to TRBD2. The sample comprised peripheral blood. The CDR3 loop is CASSLLAGDGYQQYF. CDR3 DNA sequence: TGCGCCAGCAGCCTTCTAGCGGGAGACGGCTACCAGCAGTACTTC.